This passage covers 26 T cell receptor beta chains from one sample sequenced in a study of response to subunit inactivated influenza vaccine (dated by TCRdb to 2017 to 2018). Receptors were amplified or captured by RT-PCR. The listed sequencing device is Illumina HiSeq 2500. TCRdb trimmed public reads at Q25 via fastp, called clones via MiXCR and kept in-frame beta chains. Identical CDR3 protein sequences are pooled into one entry, listed with their most common genes and DNA. Counted in this sample were 500,000 to 600,000 distinct CDR3 sequences; approximately 15% of them appeared once. Together, the top ten hold 2.5% to 3.5% of the sample. Source: CD4+ T cells sorted from PBMCs, taken less than 30 months after vaccination. The receptors here all came from a man aged 50 to 75 who received an inactivated influenza vaccine. Donor details come from another sample of the same person, matched by shared clones.

This clonotype was observed a few times. The rearrangement links TRBV20-1 to TRBJ2-5; a weak D match, TRBD1 (7 bases). The CDR3 spans 14 residues. Germline CDR1 and CDR2: DFQATT and SNEGSKA (reference sequence). Between the trimmed V and J ends, which lost 3 bases and 0 bases, there was a span of 11 bases. CDR3: CSASGRGDQETQYF. CDR3 bases: TGCAGTGCTAGTGGCAGGGGGGACCAAGAGACCCAGTACTTC.

In this sample, this clonotype turned up a few times. V is TRBV14 and J is TRBJ2-2; D call uncertain. CDR1 is SGHDN, CDR2 FVKESK, per germline. The V gene lost 6 bases and the J gene lost 0 bases, with 14 bases spanning the gap. This CDR3 spans 16 amino acids. The CDR3 region is CASRRGTVSNTGELFF. As DNA, the CDR3 is TGTGCCAGCAGACGCGGAACAGTCTCGAACACCGGGGAGCTGTTTTTT.

J is TRBJ1-4 and V is TRBV29-1; D unclear. V was pared by 6 bases and J by 8 bases, with 16 bases between. The CDR3 loop spans 13 amino acids. Germline V CDR1 and CDR2: SQVTM, ANQGSEA. The CDR3: CSVAPGPREKLFF. CDR3 nucleotides: TGCAGCGTCGCCCCGGGCCCTCGGGAAAAACTGTTTTTT.

This clonotype came up a few times. The genes are TRBV20-1 and TRBJ2-1; D might be TRBD1 or TRBD2, each matching 5 bases. Trimming took off 5 bases at V and 5 bases at J, with 7 bases between the two ends. Germline CDR1 is DFQATT and CDR2 is SNEGSKA (reference sequence). There are 11 residues in the CDR3. In DNA form, the CDR3 reads TGCAGTGCTTGGGACCACAATGAGCAGTTCTTC. Translating it yields CSAWDHNEQFF.

V is TRBV6-2 or TRBV6-3 and J is TRBJ2-1, with 8 bases matching TRBD1. This CDR3 has 14 amino acids. The V gene end was trimmed by 5 bases and the J gene end by 8 bases; junction bases not matched to a gene: 8. From germline, CDR1 is MNHEY and CDR2 SVGEGT. CDR3 residues: CASSNPTGAYEQFF. CDR3 nucleotide sequence: TGTGCCAGCAGTAACCCGACAGGGGCGTATGAGCAGTTCTTC.

This clonotype has at least ten counts. The chain uses TRBV18 and TRBJ2-7; TRBD2 matches at 10 bases. CDR3 size: 15 residues. V shed 3 bases and J 7 bases; nucleotides not matched to a gene: 9. The germline V gene encodes CDR1 KGHSH and CDR2 LQKENI. The CDR3 DNA is TGTGCCAGCTCACCCGAGCGGGAGGGGATGTGGGAGCAGTACTTC. It translates to CASSPEREGMWEQYF.

This rearrangement joins TRBV12-3 or TRBV12-4 to TRBJ1-1; no firm D call. Deletions cut 2 bases from V and 4 bases from J, with 11 bases between. This CDR3 has 14 residues. The CDR3 spells CASSLHQDSTEAFF. The CDR3 bases are TGTGCCAGCAGTTTACATCAGGATTCCACTGAAGCTTTCTTT.

In its sample, this clonotype was seen a few times. The chain carries TRBV18 and TRBJ2-7; no clear D. V shed 2 bases and J shed 4 bases, with 6 bases lying between them. Germline-derived CDR1 and CDR2 are KGHSH and LQKENI. This CDR3 comprises 12 residues. CDR3 nucleotides: TGTGCCAGCTCACCAAGCAAATACGAGCAGTACTTC. It is translated as CASSPSKYEQYF.

The rearrangement uses TRBV18 and TRBJ1-2, with D perhaps matching TRBD1 (5 bases). V was shortened by 6 bases and J by 4 bases, with 15 bases between the two germline ends. There are 14 residues in the CDR3. The germline V gene has CDR1 KGHSH and CDR2 LQKENI. CDR3 DNA sequence: TGTGCCAGCTCCACAGACCAGGGACGCTATGGCTACACCTTC. It specifies CASSTDQGRYGYTF.

This clonotype came up a few times. This sequence joins TRBV28 and TRBJ2-3; 8 bases align to TRBD2. Losses at the gene ends were 7 bases for V and 4 bases for J; bases not matched to a gene: 4. The CDR3 spans 13 residues. The germline gives CDR1 MDHEN, CDR2 SYDVKM. CDR3 sequence: CASIGTSPDTQYF. CDR3 DNA: TGTGCCAGCATCGGGACTAGTCCAGATACGCAGTATTTT.

The V and J genes are TRBV20-1 and TRBJ2-5, with D unclear. The CDR3 length is 10 residues. The ends were cut back, 6 bases at V and 7 bases at J, with 9 bases in the middle. Looked up from germline, CDR1 is DFQATT and CDR2 is SNEGSKA (reference sequence). In DNA form, the CDR3 reads TGCAGTGCCAGTGGTGTGACCCAGTACTTC. Amino acid sequence: CSASGVTQYF.

This clonotype was picked up a small number of times. This chain connects TRBV10-3 to TRBJ1-1; D possibly corresponds to TRBD1 (5 bases). Trimming took off 5 bases at V and 1 base at J, with 11 bases between the two ends. The V gene's germline CDR1 is ENHRY and CDR2 SYGVKD. The CDR3 has 14 residues. The CDR3 reads CAISLGRGNTEAFF. CDR3 nucleotides: TGTGCCATCAGTCTGGGGCGGGGGAACACTGAAGCTTTCTTT.

This chain links TRBV20-1 with TRBJ1-2; possibly TRBD1 for D (5 bases). In germline, CDR1 is DFQATT, CDR2 SNEGSKA (reference sequence). V lost 0 bases and J lost 4, with 12 bases in between. The CDR3 runs to 14 residues. The CDR3 DNA follows: TGCAGTGCTAGAGATTCTTCCAGGGTCTATGGCTACACCTTC. Amino acid sequence: CSARDSSRVYGYTF.

The gene calls are TRBV30 and TRBJ1-1; the D is unclear. The CDR3 is made up of 12 amino acids. The germline V and J ends were trimmed by 0 bases and 10 bases, with 12 bases remaining between them. Per germline, CDR1 GTSNPN and CDR2 SVGIG (reference sequence). In nucleotides, the CDR3 is TGTGCCTGGAGTGTACTGGCCGGGTTAGCTTTCTTT. This encodes CAWSVLAGLAFF. The complete variable domain, with remaining parts taken from reference TRBV30 and TRBJ1-1, reads SQTIHQWPATLVQPVGSPLSLECTVEGTSNPNLYWYRQAAGRGLQLLFYSVGIGQISSEVPQNLSASRPQDRQFILSSKKLLLSDSGFYLCAWSVLAGLAFFGQGTRLTVV.

This rearrangement joins TRBV11-1 to TRBJ2-1, with 7 positions matching TRBD2. Per germline, CDR1 SGHAT and CDR2 FQDESV (reference sequence). V lost 1 base and J lost 2; bases outside the gene matches: 8. The length of the CDR3 is 17 residues. The CDR3 reads CASSLGRAGPPYNEQFF. The CDR3 nucleotides are TGTGCCAGCAGCTTAGGGAGAGCGGGGCCCCCCTACAATGAGCAGTTCTTC.

The rearrangement joins TRBV20-1 to TRBJ2-5, with D uncertain. The CDR3 has 13 residues. The germline V and J ends were trimmed by 6 bases and 4 bases, with 15 bases remaining between them. CDR1 and CDR2 (germline): DFQATT, SNEGSKA (reference sequence). The CDR3 spells CSALGSGRETQYF. DNA for the CDR3: TGCAGTGCCCTAGGGTCCGGACGAGAGACCCAGTACTTC.

The rearrangement uses TRBV20-1 and TRBJ2-1, with D possibly TRBD2 on 6 matching bases. This CDR3 has 15 amino acids. Per germline, CDR1 DFQATT and CDR2 SNEGSKA (reference sequence). V lost 0 bases to trimming and J lost 2 bases, with 11 bases between them. In nucleotides, the CDR3 is TGCAGTGCTAGAGATAGTGGCGGGGCCTACAATGAGCAGTTCTTC. Encoded protein: CSARDSGGAYNEQFF.

The rearrangement uses TRBV9 and TRBJ2-1, with D perhaps TRBD1 or TRBD2 (6 bases each). V lost 4 bases, J lost 4 bases, and 18 bases lay in between. This CDR3 spans 16 amino acids. CDR1 is SGDLS and CDR2 is YYNGEE in the germline V gene. CDR3 bases: TGTGCCAGCAGCTCCAGGAAGGGGGGCCTTTACAATGAGCAGTTCTTC. Protein sequence: CASSSRKGGLYNEQFF.

The chain recombines TRBV30 with TRBJ1-2; D is perhaps TRBD1 (5 bases). Germline CDR1 and CDR2: GTSNPN and SVGIG (reference sequence). V was clipped by 3 bases and J by 8 bases, with 25 bases between them. The CDR3 covers 16 residues. The CDR3 reads CAWRTLGRGGRGGYTF. The CDR3 nucleotides read TGTGCCTGGAGGACCCTAGGAAGGGGCGGGAGAGGGGGCTACACCTTC.

This sequence joins TRBV24-1 and TRBJ2-1; 7 nucleotides agree with TRBD1. The CDR3 loop spans 13 amino acids. J gave up 9 bases and V 4 bases, and 5 bases lay outside the gene matches. The germline CDR1 and CDR2 sequences are KGHDR and SFDVKD. The CDR3 here is CATSDSTGTEQFF. CDR3 nucleotides: TGTGCCACCAGTGACTCGACAGGGACTGAGCAGTTCTTC.

This sequence joins TRBV20-1 and TRBJ2-1; tentatively, D is TRBD1 or TRBD2 (7 bases each). This CDR3 is built from 16 residues. Trimming took 0 bases from V and 4 from J, leaving 16 bases between them. The germline V gene has CDR1 DFQATT and CDR2 SNEGSKA (reference sequence). CDR3 nucleotide sequence: TGCAGTGCTAGAGATCGGGGAGGGACAGTGTACAATGAGCAGTTCTTC. Its translation: CSARDRGGTVYNEQFF.

The chain carries TRBV12-3 or TRBV12-4 and TRBJ2-1; D gene unclear. The V end was cut by 5 bases, the J end by 3 bases, with 11 bases between. The CDR3 spans 14 residues. CDR3 coding DNA: TGTGCCAGCAGTAGGATTTGGGGCTACAATGAGCAGTTCTTC. It encodes CASSRIWGYNEQFF.

The rearrangement links TRBV9 to TRBJ2-5; 9 nucleotides match TRBD1. V lost 3 bases, J lost 4 bases, and 7 bases stayed unmatched. The germline V gene has CDR1 SGDLS and CDR2 YYNGEE. The CDR3 length is 15 residues. CDR3 DNA sequence: TGTGCCAGCAGCGCTAGCACAGGGGGCAGAGAGACCCAGTACTTC. The encoded protein is CASSASTGGRETQYF.

This clonotype has a handful of counts. This chain uses TRBV30 with TRBJ1-1; no reliable D call. The CDR3 loop spans 13 amino acids. The germline gives CDR1 GTSNPN, CDR2 SVGIG (reference sequence). Trimming took off 2 bases at V and 0 bases at J, with 7 bases between the two ends. The CDR3 region is CAWSMSMNTEAFF. As DNA, the CDR3 is TGTGCCTGGAGTATGTCCATGAACACTGAAGCTTTCTTT. The complete variable domain, with remaining parts taken from reference TRBV30 and TRBJ1-1, reads SQTIHQWPATLVQPVGSPLSLECTVEGTSNPNLYWYRQAAGRGLQLLFYSVGIGQISSEVPQNLSASRPQDRQFILSSKKLLLSDSGFYLCAWSMSMNTEAFFGQGTRLTVV.

The chain is built from TRBV4-1 and TRBJ2-2, with TRBD1 as a possible D gene (6 bases). The germline V gene encodes CDR1 MGHRA and CDR2 YSYEKL. V shed 1 base and J shed 3 bases, with 12 bases lying between them. The CDR3 consists of 16 residues. This CDR3 is CASSQVTGRDTGELFF. The CDR3 DNA reads TGCGCCAGCAGCCAAGTGACAGGACGAGACACCGGGGAGCTGTTTTTT.

This clonotype was counted ten times or more. This chain connects TRBV18 to TRBJ2-7; 7 positions match TRBD2. CDR3 length equals 14 residues. CDR1 and CDR2 from the germline V gene are KGHSH and LQKENI. The trim removed 1 base at V and 3 bases at J, leaving 3 bases unmatched. The CDR3 loop is CASSPQAGSYEQYF. In DNA, the CDR3 is TGTGCCAGCTCACCACAAGCGGGAAGCTACGAGCAGTACTTC.